This is a list of T cell receptor beta chains from one sample in a study of shared clonotypes between healthy human individuals. This table comes from immunoSEQ multiplex PCR, and its TCRdb copy is limited to in-frame clones, with some not included. The sample comprises 470,000 or so clones, approximately 82% of which are singletons, and 9.5% to 15% rests with the top ten. The sample taken for sequencing was PBMCs. These receptors were obtained from a woman between 35 and 50 years old in good health. Some clones in this sample may be carry-over from other donors' samples. Each CDR3 is given with its conserved first and last residue. A D gene is named only where the DNA matches it firmly. The size entry is marked missing in some rows and otherwise reads once, few, many or a size class.

j_call,v_call,clone_size,d_call,cdr3_length,cdr3_aa,cdr3_nt
TRBJ2-1,TRBV5-1,NA,TRBD2,16,CASSSGSGASYNEQFF,TGCGCCAGCAGCTCCGGTAGCGGGGCCTCCTACAATGAGCAGTTCTTC
TRBJ1-2,TRBV6-1,NA,NA,15,CASSDVAGANYGYTF,TGTGCCAGCAGTGACGTGGCAGGAGCTAACTATGGCTACACCTTC
TRBJ1-2,TRBV5-1,NA,NA,13,CASSLTESYGYTF,TGCGCCAGCAGCCTGACAGAGTCCTATGGCTACACCTTC
TRBJ2-5,TRBV28,NA,NA,20,CASSPPRPRWVGFGQETQYF,TGTGCCAGCAGTCCCCCTCGGCCCAGATGGGTTGGTTTCGGCCAAGAGACCCAGTACTTC
TRBJ2-7,TRBV28,NA,TRBD2,15,CASSSRTSGVIVQYF,TGTGCCAGCAGCTCCCGGACTAGCGGGGTAATAGTGCAGTACTTC
TRBJ2-2,TRBV28,NA,TRBD1,17,CASSVDRGRSNTGELFF,TGTGCCAGCAGTGTGGACAGGGGGCGTTCAAACACCGGGGAGCTGTTTTTT
TRBJ2-2,TRBV7-2,NA,NA,16,CASSLALTQNTGELFF,TGTGCCAGCAGCTTAGCGCTAACACAGAACACCGGGGAGCTGTTTTTT
TRBJ2-1,TRBV5-4,NA,TRBD2,16,CASSEGGGRALNEQFF,TGTGCCAGCAGCGAAGGGGGCGGGAGGGCCCTTAATGAGCAGTTCTTC
TRBJ2-5,TRBV19,NA,TRBD2,14,CASSIPRREETQYF,TGTGCCAGTAGTATACCCCGGCGGGAGGAGACCCAGTACTTC
TRBJ2-3,TRBV19,NA,NA,12,CASSIGGDTQYF,TGTGCCAGTAGTATTGGAGGGGATACGCAGTATTTT
TRBJ2-3,TRBV6-1,once,NA,13,CASRTTREDTQYF,TGTGCCAGCAGGACGACTAGGGAAGATACGCAGTATTTT
TRBJ2-5,TRBV5-1,NA,NA,13,CASSSTVQETQYF,TGCGCCAGCAGCTCGACAGTACAAGAGACCCAGTACTTC
TRBJ2-7,TRBV11-2,NA,TRBD2,15,CASSSDGTMVGEQYF,TGTGCCAGCAGCTCCGACGGGACTATGGTAGGAGAGCAGTACTTC
TRBJ1-3,TRBV28,NA,TRBD1,15,CASSLRTGAGNTIYF,TGTGCCAGCAGTTTACGGACAGGAGCTGGAAACACCATATATTTT
TRBJ2-5,TRBV10-1,NA,NA,13,CASSESGTETQYF,TGCGCCAGCAGTGAGTCTGGGACTGAGACCCAGTACTTC
TRBJ1-1,TRBV7-6,NA,NA,14,CASSLALGDTEAFF,TGTGCCAGCAGCTTAGCGCTGGGTGACACTGAAGCTTTCTTT
TRBJ2-7,TRBV28,NA,NA,14,CASSYTGVRDEQYF,TGTGCCAGCAGTTATACGGGAGTACGCGACGAGCAGTACTTC
TRBJ2-3,TRBV19,many,NA,14,CASSRALNTDTQYF,TGTGCCAGTAGCCGGGCCCTAAACACAGATACGCAGTATTTT
TRBJ2-1,TRBV4-2,NA,NA,16,CASSQNRDATYNEQFF,TGTGCCAGCAGCCAGAACCGGGACGCAACCTACAATGAGCAGTTCTTC
TRBJ2-4,TRBV7-9,NA,TRBD2,18,CASSNAFRTSRAKNIQYF,TGTGCCAGCAGCAACGCCTTTCGGACTAGCCGAGCCAAAAACATTCAGTACTTC
TRBJ1-5,TRBV6-5,few,NA,13,CASRHQGDQPQHF,TGTGCCAGCAGACACCAGGGCGATCAGCCCCAGCATTTT
TRBJ2-7,TRBV29-1,NA,TRBD2,13,CSVVLAGEYEQYF,TGCAGCGTTGTGTTAGCGGGAGAGTACGAGCAGTACTTC
TRBJ1-4,TRBV9,NA,NA,14,CASSADRSGEKLFF,TGTGCCAGCAGCGCAGACAGGAGTGGTGAAAAACTGTTTTTT
TRBJ2-7,TRBV10-3,NA,TRBD2,13,CAITPGGSYEQYF,TGTGCCATCACCCCGGGGGGTTCCTACGAGCAGTACTTC
TRBJ1-6,TRBV30,NA,NA,15,CAWRKQASTNSPLHF,TGTGCCTGGAGGAAACAGGCCTCAACTAATTCACCCCTCCACTTT
TRBJ2-1,TRBV7-8,NA,NA,17,CASSLVPWRDPYNEQFF,TGTGCCAGCAGCTTAGTGCCCTGGAGGGACCCCTACAATGAGCAGTTCTTC
TRBJ2-7,TRBV6-1,once,NA,15,CASSVGRGSSYEQYF,TGTGCCAGCAGTGTGGGGAGAGGGAGCTCCTACGAGCAGTACTTC
TRBJ2-7,TRBV18,NA,TRBD1,16,CASSHRGQGAFYEQYF,TGTGCCAGCTCCCACAGGGGACAGGGGGCATTCTACGAGCAGTACTTC
TRBJ1-1,TRBV18,NA,NA,15,CASSARVDLNTEAFF,TGTGCCAGCTCAGCCAGGGTGGACTTGAACACTGAAGCTTTCTTT
TRBJ2-1,TRBV2,NA,TRBD1,15,CASRERQGRLNEQFF,TGTGCCAGCAGGGAAAGACAGGGACGACTCAATGAGCAGTTCTTC
TRBJ2-5,TRBV7-9,NA,NA,14,CASSLADWEETQYF,TGTGCCAGCAGCTTAGCGGATTGGGAAGAGACCCAGTACTTC
TRBJ1-4,TRBV15,once,NA,13,CATSSGINEKLFF,TGTGCCACCAGCAGCGGGATAAATGAAAAACTGTTTTTT
TRBJ2-1,TRBV6-6,few,TRBD2,11,CATGLVDEQFF,TGTGCCACGGGACTAGTAGATGAGCAGTTCTTC
TRBJ2-5,TRBV28,NA,TRBD2,16,CASSPSRTSGAETQYF,TGTGCCAGCAGTCCAAGCCGGACTAGCGGGGCGGAGACCCAGTACTTC
TRBJ2-2,TRBV2,NA,NA,13,CASRATSTGELFF,TGTGCCAGCAGAGCGACATCAACCGGGGAGCTGTTTTTT
TRBJ2-7,TRBV7-2,once,NA,15,CASSLESVGSYEQYF,TGTGCCAGCAGCTTAGAATCCGTTGGTAGCTACGAGCAGTACTTC
TRBJ1-6,TRBV7-3,NA,NA,16,CASSLRDNLPNSPLHF,TGTGCCAGCAGCTTACGGGACAACCTTCCTAATTCACCCCTCCACTTT
TRBJ2-3,TRBV5-1,NA,TRBD2,18,CASSLLPSSGSGTDTQYF,TGCGCCAGCAGCTTGCTCCCCAGCAGCGGGAGTGGCACAGATACGCAGTATTTT
TRBJ2-7,TRBV18,NA,NA,12,CASSPEGYEQYF,TGTGCCAGCTCACCTGAGGGGTACGAGCAGTACTTC
TRBJ2-5,TRBV9,NA,TRBD1,15,CASSIGVGQQETQYF,TGTGCCAGCAGCATCGGGGTGGGACAGCAAGAGACCCAGTACTTC
TRBJ2-2,TRBV11-2,NA,NA,14,CASSFRGNTGELFF,TGTGCCAGCAGCTTCCGAGGGAACACCGGGGAGCTGTTTTTT
TRBJ2-5,TRBV29-1,NA,NA,13,CSGGKGTQETQYF,TGCAGCGGGGGAAAAGGAACGCAAGAGACCCAGTACTTC
TRBJ2-5,TRBV4-2,NA,TRBD2,13,CASSQDGGDRLHF,TGTGCCAGCAGCCAAGATGGGGGGGACCGGCTTCACTTC
TRBJ1-5,TRBV19,NA,NA,13,CASSVSGDQPQHF,TGTGCCAGTAGTGTATCGGGGGATCAGCCCCAGCATTTT
TRBJ2-3,TRBV5-4,once,TRBD2,16,CASSQLAEISTDTQYF,TGTGCCAGCAGCCAACTAGCGGAAATTAGCACAGATACGCAGTATTTT
TRBJ2-5,TRBV2,NA,TRBD1,14,CASSEDRGQETQYF,TGTGCCAGCAGTGAGGACAGGGGCCAAGAGACCCAGTACTTC
TRBJ2-7,TRBV5-1,once,TRBD2,14,CASSLLAGVEEQYF,TGCGCCAGCAGCTTGCTAGCGGGAGTGGAAGAGCAGTACTTC
TRBJ1-2,TRBV5-8,NA,NA,14,CASSLLGGPYGYTF,TGTGCCAGCAGCTTGCTGGGGGGGCCCTATGGCTACACCTTC